This T cell receptor beta chain was captured by sequencing in a study of lymphopenia after photon versus proton radiotherapy. Broader study findings: Authors raise, but do not show, better survival with proton therapy. Photon-treated patients lost naive T cells and TCR diversity; proton-treated stayed stable. Oligoclonal CD8+ Temra expansion after nadir drove photon patients' diversity drop.

About this clone: Its antigen is unidentified.

CDR1 is MGHRA and CDR2 is YSYEKL in the germline V gene. The V end lost 4 bases, the J end lost 0 bases, and 10 bases lay between the germline ends. The CDR3 consists of 15 residues. The data were produced by immunoSEQ multiplex PCR, yet TCRdb's version contains in-frame clones alone and is incomplete. The profile shows some 7,300 clones, 85% to 90% of them singletons. The sample was peripheral blood, taken from a patient treated with photon-based radiotherapy. The origin of this receptor is a man aged 55-75 years with cholangiocarcinoma. This sequence joins TRBV4-1 and TRBJ2-1; a possible D gene is TRBD1 (5 bases). The CDR3, as DNA: TGCGCCAGCAGCCGTACAGGAAGCTCCTACAATGAGCAGTTCTTC. Its protein is CASSRTGSSYNEQFF.